The T cell receptor beta chain under discussion was sequenced for a study of blood T cell repertoires in COVID-19. Study-level information: From the United States, Italy and Spain came samples of acute and convalescent COVID-19. PBMCs, B-cell-depleted T cells, or T cells were the source of the cDNA or gDNA that made up the material.

On this clone: Other DNA sequences in this specimen translate into the identical CDR3.

The CDR3 contains 15 residues. Trimming cost V 4 bases and J 2 bases, with 12 bases left between them. Germline V CDR1 and CDR2: SGHTS, YDEGEE. In the original processing: Amplifying reference gene primers gave estimates of nucleated cell counts. Assay: immunoSEQ multiplex PCR; the TCRdb copy retains only in-frame clones and omits some. The V and J calls and the clone size are those of that table, but D and trimming were determined from the DNA. Of tens of thousands of clones listed, about 80% are singletons. The sequenced sample consisted of peripheral blood. V and J are TRBV5-8 and TRBJ2-2; a possible D gene is TRBD2 (5 bases). The sequence was obtained from a human donor with acute or convalescent COVID-19. The donor label of this sample is uncertain. Written as DNA, the CDR3 is TGTGCCAGCAGCCGTAGCACTAGAAACACCGGGGAGCTGTTTTTT. Its protein is CASSRSTRNTGELFF. Together with reference TRBV5-8 and TRBJ2-2, the CDR3 gives the full variable domain: EAGVTQSPTHLIKTRGQQATLRCSPISGHTSVYWYQQALGLGLQFLLWYDEGEERNRGNFPPRFSGRQFPNYSSELNVNALELEDSALYLCASSRSTRNTGELFFGEGSRLTVL.